Below, 17 T cell receptor beta chains from the same sample are listed, as sequenced in a study of blood T cell repertoires in COVID-19. Measured with immunoSEQ multiplex PCR; TCRdb has only the in-frame clones, and not every one. The repertoire holds more than 200,000 clones, with approximately 80% as singletons. The sequencing input was peripheral blood. These receptors came from a man in his forties with acute or convalescent COVID-19.

This sequence joins TRBV11-3 and TRBJ2-5; TRBD2 aligns across 7 bases. Germline assignment: CDR1 SGHNT and CDR2 YENEEA. The CDR3 is 13 residues long. The J segment lost 7 bases and the V segment lost 5 bases, leaving 7 bases of the junction unmatched. The CDR3 region has the DNA TGTGCCAGCAGCCGCGGTGGCGGGGGGACCCAGTACTTC. Amino acid sequence: CASSRGGGGTQYF.

The chain combines TRBV11-2 with TRBJ1-3; the D gene is possibly TRBD1 (6 bases). Between the trimmed V and J ends, which lost 2 bases and 4 bases, there was a span of 12 bases. Germline V gene lookup returns CDR1 SGHAT and CDR2 FQNNGV. The length of the CDR3 is 15 residues. The CDR3 sequence is CASSLSGGDGNTIYF. The CDR3 DNA is TGTGCCAGCAGCTTATCTGGGGGCGACGGAAACACCATATATTTT.

The chain links TRBV7-8 to TRBJ1-3; no reliable D call. Germline V gene data show CDR1 as SGHVS and CDR2 as FQNEAQ. The CDR3 sequence is 14 residues long. Trimming pared 1 base from V and 0 bases from J, leaving 4 bases between. This CDR3 reads CASSLGISGNTIYF. The DNA of the CDR3 is TGTGCCAGCAGCTTAGGTATCTCTGGAAACACCATATATTTT.

The chain combines TRBV9 with TRBJ2-1; 9 bases align to TRBD2. The CDR3 covers 15 residues. V lost 0 bases and J lost 7; bases outside the gene matches: 5. CDR1 SGDLS and CDR2 YYNGEE come from the germline V gene. CDR3 sequence: CASSVGDLAGNEQFF. Written as DNA, the CDR3 is TGTGCCAGCAGCGTAGGTGATCTAGCGGGAAATGAGCAGTTCTTC.

The chain combines TRBV5-4 with TRBJ2-5; D gene uncertain. The CDR3 has 13 amino acids. Between the trimmed V and J ends, which lost 1 base and 4 bases, there was a span of 8 bases. Germline CDR1 reads SGHNT; CDR2 reads YYREEE (reference sequence). The CDR3 sequence is CASSLTDLETQYF. CDR3 nucleotides: TGTGCCAGCAGCTTGACAGATCTAGAGACCCAGTACTTC.

The chain couples TRBV7-9 to TRBJ1-4; D uncertain. CDR1 and CDR2 (germline): SEHNR, FQNEAQ (reference sequence). This CDR3 has 14 residues. The germline V and J ends were trimmed by 5 bases and 0 bases, with 7 bases remaining between them. The CDR3 reads CASSLTSTNEKLFF. CDR3 DNA: TGTGCCAGCAGCCTGACATCAACTAATGAAAAACTGTTTTTT.

The V call is TRBV12-3 or TRBV12-4, the J call TRBJ2-7, with no clear D. The CDR3 is 11 residues long. With 6 bases removed from V and 6 bases from J, the gap between germline ends came to 9 bases. The DNA for the CDR3 is TGTGCCAGCAGCCCGAGTGTCGAGCAGTACTTC. Translation: CASSPSVEQYF.

The chain recombines TRBV15 with TRBJ2-7, with D perhaps matching TRBD2 (6 bases). The CDR3 covers 14 residues. Between the trimmed V and J ends, which lost 1 base and 7 bases, there was a span of 14 bases. Germline V gene lookup returns CDR1 LNHNV and CDR2 YYDKDF (reference sequence). The CDR3 DNA sequence: TGTGCCACCAGCAGAGTCGGGGGAGTACGAGAGCAGTACTTC. It specifies CATSRVGGVREQYF. Full variable domain (outside the CDR3, taken from reference TRBV15 and TRBJ2-7): DAMVIQNPRYQVTQFGKPVTLSCSQTLNHNVMYWYQQKSSQAPKLLFHYYDKDFNNEADTPDNFQSRRPNTSFCFLDIRSPGLGDTAMYLCATSRVGGVREQYFGPGTRLTVT.

This chain links TRBV30 with TRBJ1-4, with no clear D. CDR3 length: 13 residues. The germline CDR1 and CDR2 sequences are GTSNPN and SVGIG (reference sequence). The V end was cut by 1 base, the J end by 7 bases, with 10 bases between. Written as DNA, the CDR3 is TGTGCCTGGAGTGGCAGGATTGGTGAAAAACTGTTTTTT. Amino acid sequence: CAWSGRIGEKLFF.

This chain joins TRBV5-1 and TRBJ2-2; 12 nucleotides agree with TRBD2. Losses at the gene ends were 3 bases for V and 1 base for J; bases not matched to a gene: 4. Germline V gene data show CDR1 as SGHRS and CDR2 as YFSETQ. The CDR3 totals 17 residues. CDR3 bases: TGCGCCAGCAGCTCCCAACTAGCGGGAGGGAACACCGGGGAGCTGTTTTTT. It translates to CASSSQLAGGNTGELFF.

V gene TRBV5-1 combines with J gene TRBJ2-3; 11 bases align to TRBD2. The V gene's germline CDR1 is SGHRS and CDR2 YFSETQ. This CDR3 spans 16 amino acids. With 3 bases clipped from V and 4 bases from J, the junction kept 7 bases outside the gene matches. This CDR3 reads CASSSDASGRSDTQYF. DNA of the CDR3: TGCGCCAGCAGCTCGGATGCTAGCGGGAGGTCAGATACGCAGTATTTT.

The table lists this clone with a few counts. CDR3 residues: CASSSHDRNYGYTF. In DNA form, the CDR3 reads TGTGCCAGCAGCTCTCATGACAGAAACTATGGCTACACCTTC. This rearrangement joins TRBV3-1 (or the pseudogene TRBV3-2) to TRBJ1-2, with D tentatively TRBD1 (5 bases). The germline V and J ends were trimmed by 5 bases and 2 bases, with 12 bases remaining between them. In germline, CDR1 is LGHDT, CDR2 YNNKEL (reference sequence). This CDR3 is built from 14 residues.

V gene TRBV7-2 combines with J gene TRBJ2-7; 11 bases map to TRBD2. After removal of 6 bases from V and 3 bases from J, the junction contained 7 bases not matched to a gene. Per germline, CDR1 SGHTA and CDR2 FQGNSA. This CDR3 contains 15 residues. The CDR3 loop reads CASSPGTSGYYEQYF. The CDR3 region has the DNA TGTGCCAGCAGTCCCGGGACTAGCGGCTACTACGAGCAGTACTTC.

The count of this clone is one. This chain links TRBV9 with TRBJ1-5, with no clear D. CDR3 length equals 13 residues. V shed 1 base and J shed 4 bases, with 6 bases lying between them. Per germline, CDR1 SGDLS and CDR2 YYNGEE. The CDR3 loop is CASSVSQNQPQHF. The CDR3 region has the DNA TGTGCCAGCAGCGTATCACAGAATCAGCCCCAGCATTTT.

This clone was seen a single time. The chain recombines TRBV21-1 with TRBJ2-1; the table's TRBD1 call for D was not verified on the DNA. TRBV21-1 is flagged as a pseudogene. The CDR3 is 18 residues long. CDR3 coding DNA: TGTGCCAGCAGCAAAGAAGTTCCAGGGGCCGCTAAGAGGGGTGAGCAGTTCTTC. As protein: CASSKEVPGAAKRGEQFF.

The V and J genes are TRBV19 and TRBJ1-5, with TRBD1 matching over 8 bases. This CDR3 contains 17 residues. Germline CDR1 reads LNHDA; CDR2 reads SQIVND (reference sequence). J gave up 0 bases and V 7 bases, and 11 bases lay outside the gene matches. CDR3 loop: CASTPGQATYSNQPQHF. CDR3 nucleotides: TGTGCCAGTACCCCGGGACAGGCGACATATAGCAATCAGCCCCAGCATTTT.

The chain links TRBV11-1 to TRBJ1-1; D is undetermined. V dropped 5 bases and J dropped 1 base, with 17 bases sitting between them. The CDR3 runs 16 residues. Germline lookup yields CDR1 SGHAT and CDR2 FQDESV (reference sequence). In DNA form, the CDR3 reads TGTGCCAGCAGCCACGAATCCGTGAGCGGGAACACTGAAGCTTTCTTT. Translated, it gives CASSHESVSGNTEAFF.